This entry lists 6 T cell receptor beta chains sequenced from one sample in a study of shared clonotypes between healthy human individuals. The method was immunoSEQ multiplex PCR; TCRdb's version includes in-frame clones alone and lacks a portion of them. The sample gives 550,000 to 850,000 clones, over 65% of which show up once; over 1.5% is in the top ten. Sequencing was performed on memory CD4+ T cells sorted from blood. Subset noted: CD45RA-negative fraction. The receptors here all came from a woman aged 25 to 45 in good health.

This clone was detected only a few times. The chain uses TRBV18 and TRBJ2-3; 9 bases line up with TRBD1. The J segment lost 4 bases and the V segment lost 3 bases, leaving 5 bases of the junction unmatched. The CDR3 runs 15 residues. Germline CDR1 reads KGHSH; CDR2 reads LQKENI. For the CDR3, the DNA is TGTGCCAGCTCACCGGACAGGGGTAGGGCAGATACGCAGTATTTT. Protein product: CASSPDRGRADTQYF. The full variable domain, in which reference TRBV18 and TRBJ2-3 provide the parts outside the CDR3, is NAGVMQNPRHLVRRRGQEARLRCSPMKGHSHVYWYRQLPEEGLKFMVYLQKENIIDESGMPKERFSAEFPKEGPSILRIQQVVRGDSAAYFCASSPDRGRADTQYFGPGTRLTVL.

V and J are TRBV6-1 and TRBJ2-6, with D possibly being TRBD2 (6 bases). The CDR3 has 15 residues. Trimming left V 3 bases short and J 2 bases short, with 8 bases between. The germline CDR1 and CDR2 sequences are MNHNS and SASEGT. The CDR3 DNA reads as TGTGCCAGCAGTGACGCGGGGACTGGGGCCAACGTCCTGACTTTC. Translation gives CASSDAGTGANVLTF.

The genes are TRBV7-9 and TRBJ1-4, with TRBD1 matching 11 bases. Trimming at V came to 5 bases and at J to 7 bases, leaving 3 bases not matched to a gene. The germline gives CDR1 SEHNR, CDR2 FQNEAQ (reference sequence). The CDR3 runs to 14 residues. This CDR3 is CASSLGTGGEKLFF. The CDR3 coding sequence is TGTGCCAGCAGCCTCGGGACAGGGGGTGAAAAACTGTTTTTT.

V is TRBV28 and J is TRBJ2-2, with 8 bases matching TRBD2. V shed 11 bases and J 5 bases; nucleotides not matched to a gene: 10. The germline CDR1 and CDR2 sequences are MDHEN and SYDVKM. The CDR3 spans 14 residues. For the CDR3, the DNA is TGTGCCGGAAGAGGGGCTAGCGGGACCGGGGAGCTGTTTTTT. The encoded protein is CAGRGASGTGELFF.

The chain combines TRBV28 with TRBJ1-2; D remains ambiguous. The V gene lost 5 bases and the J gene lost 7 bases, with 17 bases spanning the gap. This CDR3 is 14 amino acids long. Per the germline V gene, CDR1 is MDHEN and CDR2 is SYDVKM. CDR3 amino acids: CASSPNLGAGGYTF. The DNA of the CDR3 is TGTGCCAGCAGTCCTAATCTGGGCGCTGGTGGCTACACCTTC.

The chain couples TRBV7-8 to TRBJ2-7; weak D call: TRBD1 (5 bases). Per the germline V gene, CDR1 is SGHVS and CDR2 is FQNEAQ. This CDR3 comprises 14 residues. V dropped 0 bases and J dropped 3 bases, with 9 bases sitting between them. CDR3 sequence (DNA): TGTGCCAGCAGCTTAGCGCAGGACAACTACGAGCAGTACTTC. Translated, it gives CASSLAQDNYEQYF. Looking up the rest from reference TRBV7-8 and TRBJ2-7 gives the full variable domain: GAGVSQSPRYKVAKRGQDVALRCDPISGHVSLFWYQQALGQGPEFLTYFQNEAQLDKSGLPSDRFFAERPEGSVSTLKIQRTQQEDSAVYLCASSLAQDNYEQYFGPGTRLTVT.